Here is one T cell receptor (beta chain) with its context. The data were taken from a study of shared T cell receptors in the human thymus. Per germline, CDR1 MNHNS and CDR2 SASEGT. CDR3 length: 12 amino acids. Clones were read by immunoSEQ multiplex PCR, and TCRdb kept only the in-frame ones, dropping some. Of hundreds of thousands of clones detected, 87% appear once; the ten largest clones hold just under 0.0095%. This sample also appeared in a second study, on human thymus T cells. This second study says: Infants, healthy and Finnish, who were having corrective surgery for congenital heart defects served as donors. Thymus specimens were resections from corrective heart surgery. Related research examined unrelated individuals and reported that their thymic repertoires overlapped highly.

This rearrangement joins TRBV6-1 to TRBJ1-2, with TRBD1 as a possible D gene (6 bases). The TCR comes from a boy in the first two years of life with a congenital heart defect. The sequenced sample consisted of thymocytes. CDR3 nucleotides: TGTTCGGTGACAGGAGAGAACTATGGCTACACCTTC. Its translation is CSVTGENYGYTF.